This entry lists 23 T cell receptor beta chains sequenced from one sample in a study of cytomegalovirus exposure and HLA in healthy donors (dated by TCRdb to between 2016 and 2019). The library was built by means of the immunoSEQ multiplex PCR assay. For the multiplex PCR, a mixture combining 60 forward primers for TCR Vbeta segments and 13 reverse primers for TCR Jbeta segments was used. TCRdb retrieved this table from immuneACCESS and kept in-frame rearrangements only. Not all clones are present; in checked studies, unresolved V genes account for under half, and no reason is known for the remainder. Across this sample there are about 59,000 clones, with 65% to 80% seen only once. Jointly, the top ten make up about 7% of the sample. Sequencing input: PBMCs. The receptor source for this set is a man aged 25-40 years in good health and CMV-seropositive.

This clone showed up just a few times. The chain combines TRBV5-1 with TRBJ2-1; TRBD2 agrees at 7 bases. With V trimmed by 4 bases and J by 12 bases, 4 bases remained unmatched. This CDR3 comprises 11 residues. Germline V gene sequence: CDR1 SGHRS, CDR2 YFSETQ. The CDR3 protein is CASSERGGQFF. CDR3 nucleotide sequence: TGCGCCAGCAGCGAGCGGGGTGGGCAGTTCTTC.

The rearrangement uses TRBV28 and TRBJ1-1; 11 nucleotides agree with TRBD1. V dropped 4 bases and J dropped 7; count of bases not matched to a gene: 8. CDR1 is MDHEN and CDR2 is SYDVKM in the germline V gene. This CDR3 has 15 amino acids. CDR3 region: CASSSQGQGAGEAFF. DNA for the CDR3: TGTGCCAGCAGTTCCCAAGGACAGGGGGCTGGTGAAGCTTTCTTT.

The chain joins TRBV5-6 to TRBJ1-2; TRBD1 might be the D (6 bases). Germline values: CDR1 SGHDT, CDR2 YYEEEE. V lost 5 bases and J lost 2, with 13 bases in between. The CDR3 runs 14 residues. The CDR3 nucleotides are TGTGCCAGCAGAGGCACAGGGTGGAACTATGGCTACACCTTC. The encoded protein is CASRGTGWNYGYTF.

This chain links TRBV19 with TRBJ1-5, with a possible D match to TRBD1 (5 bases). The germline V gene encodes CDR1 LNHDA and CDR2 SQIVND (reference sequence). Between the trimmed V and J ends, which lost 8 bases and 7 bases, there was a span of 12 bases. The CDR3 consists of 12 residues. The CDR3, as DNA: TGTGCCAGTGGAGGGGTGGGGCAGCCCCAGCATTTT. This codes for CASGGVGQPQHF.

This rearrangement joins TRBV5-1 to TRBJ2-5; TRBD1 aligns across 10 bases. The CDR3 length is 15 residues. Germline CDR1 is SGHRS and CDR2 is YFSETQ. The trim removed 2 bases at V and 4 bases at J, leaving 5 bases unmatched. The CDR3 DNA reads TGCGCCAGCAGCTTTGGGGACAGGGGACGAGAGACCCAGTACTTC. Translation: CASSFGDRGRETQYF. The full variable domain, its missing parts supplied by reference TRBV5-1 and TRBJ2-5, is KAGVTQTPRYLIKTRGQQVTLSCSPISGHRSVSWYQQTPGQGLQFLFEYFSETQRNKGNFPGRFSGRQFSNSRSEMNVSTLELGDSALYLCASSFGDRGRETQYFGPGTRLLVL.

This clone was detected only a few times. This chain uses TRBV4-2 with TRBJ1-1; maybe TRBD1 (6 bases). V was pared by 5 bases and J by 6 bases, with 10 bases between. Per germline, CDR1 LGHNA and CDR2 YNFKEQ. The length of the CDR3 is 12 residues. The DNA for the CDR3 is TGTGCCAGCAGCGGACGGACAGCTGAAGCTTTCTTT. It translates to CASSGRTAEAFF.

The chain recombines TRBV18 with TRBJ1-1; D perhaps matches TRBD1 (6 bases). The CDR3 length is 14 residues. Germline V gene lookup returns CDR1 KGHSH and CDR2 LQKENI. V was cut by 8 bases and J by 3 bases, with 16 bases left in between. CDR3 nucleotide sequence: TGTGCCAGCCCAAATCAGGGGTATGACACTGAAGCTTTCTTT. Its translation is CASPNQGYDTEAFF. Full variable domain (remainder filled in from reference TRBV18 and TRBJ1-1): NAGVMQNPRHLVRRRGQEARLRCSPMKGHSHVYWYRQLPEEGLKFMVYLQKENIIDESGMPKERFSAEFPKEGPSILRIQQVVRGDSAAYFCASPNQGYDTEAFFGQGTRLTVV.

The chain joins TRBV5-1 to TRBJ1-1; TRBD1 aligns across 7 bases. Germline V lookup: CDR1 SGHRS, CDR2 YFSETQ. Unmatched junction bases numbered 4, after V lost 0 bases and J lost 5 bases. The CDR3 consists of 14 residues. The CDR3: CASSLEQGLTEAFF. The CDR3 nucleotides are TGCGCCAGCAGCTTGGAACAGGGGTTGACTGAAGCTTTCTTT.

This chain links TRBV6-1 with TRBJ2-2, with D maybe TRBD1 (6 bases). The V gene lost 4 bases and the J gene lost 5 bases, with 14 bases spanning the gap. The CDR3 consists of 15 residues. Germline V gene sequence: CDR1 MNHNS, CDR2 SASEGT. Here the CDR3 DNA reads TGTGCCAGCAGTGTCTCACTCACAGGGACCGGGGAGCTGTTTTTT. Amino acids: CASSVSLTGTGELFF.

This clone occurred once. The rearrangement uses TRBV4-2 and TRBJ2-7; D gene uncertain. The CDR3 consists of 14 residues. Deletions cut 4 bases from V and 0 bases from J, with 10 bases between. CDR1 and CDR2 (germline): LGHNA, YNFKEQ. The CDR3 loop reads CASSPTPSSYEQYF. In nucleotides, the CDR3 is TGTGCCAGCAGCCCTACCCCAAGCTCCTACGAGCAGTACTTC.

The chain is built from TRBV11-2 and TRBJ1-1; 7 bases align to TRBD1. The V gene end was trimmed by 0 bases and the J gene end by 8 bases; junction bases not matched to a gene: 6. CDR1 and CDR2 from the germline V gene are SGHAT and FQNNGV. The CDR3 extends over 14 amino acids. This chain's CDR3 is CASSLDPAGGEAFF. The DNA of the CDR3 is TGTGCCAGCAGCTTAGATCCGGCAGGGGGAGAAGCTTTCTTT.

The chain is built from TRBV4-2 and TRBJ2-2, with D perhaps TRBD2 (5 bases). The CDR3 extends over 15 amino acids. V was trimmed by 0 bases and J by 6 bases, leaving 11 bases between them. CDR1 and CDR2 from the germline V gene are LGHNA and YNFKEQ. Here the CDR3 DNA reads TGTGCCAGCAGCCAAGAGGGAGTAGGGCCCGGGGAGCTGTTTTTT. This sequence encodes CASSQEGVGPGELFF.

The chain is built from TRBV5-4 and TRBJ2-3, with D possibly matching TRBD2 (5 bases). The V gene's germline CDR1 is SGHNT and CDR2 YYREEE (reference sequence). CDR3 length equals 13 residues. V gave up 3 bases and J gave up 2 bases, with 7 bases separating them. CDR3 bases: TGTGCCAGCAGCTCCGGGAACACAGATACGCAGTATTTT. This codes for CASSSGNTDTQYF.

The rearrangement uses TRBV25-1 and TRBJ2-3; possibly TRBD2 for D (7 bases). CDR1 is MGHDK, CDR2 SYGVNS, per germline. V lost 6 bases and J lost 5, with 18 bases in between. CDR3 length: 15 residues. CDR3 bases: TGTGCCAGCAGGGCGGGGGCCGGGATAGTAGATACGCAGTATTTT. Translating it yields CASRAGAGIVDTQYF.

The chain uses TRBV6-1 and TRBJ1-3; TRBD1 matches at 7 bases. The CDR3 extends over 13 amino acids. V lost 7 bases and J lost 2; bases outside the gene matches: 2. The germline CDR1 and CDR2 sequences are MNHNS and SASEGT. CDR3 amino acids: CASNQGAGNTIYF. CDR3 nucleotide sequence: TGTGCCAGCAACCAGGGGGCTGGAAACACCATATATTTT.

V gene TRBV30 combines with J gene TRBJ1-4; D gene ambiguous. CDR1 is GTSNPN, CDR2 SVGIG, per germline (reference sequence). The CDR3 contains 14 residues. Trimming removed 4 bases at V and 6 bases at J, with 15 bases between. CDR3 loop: CAWIRSGVDEKLFF. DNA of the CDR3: TGTGCCTGGATACGTTCCGGGGTGGATGAAAAACTGTTTTTT.

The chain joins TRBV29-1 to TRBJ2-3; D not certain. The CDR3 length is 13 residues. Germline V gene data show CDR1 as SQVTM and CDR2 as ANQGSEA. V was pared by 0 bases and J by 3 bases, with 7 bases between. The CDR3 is CSVEDLVTDTQYF. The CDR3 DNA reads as TGCAGCGTTGAAGACCTTGTTACAGATACGCAGTATTTT.

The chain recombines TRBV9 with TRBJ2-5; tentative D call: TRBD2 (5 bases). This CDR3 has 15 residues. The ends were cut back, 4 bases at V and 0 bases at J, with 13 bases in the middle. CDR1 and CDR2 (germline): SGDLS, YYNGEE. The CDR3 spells CASSLNNGDQETQYF. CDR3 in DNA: TGTGCCAGCAGCCTCAATAACGGGGACCAAGAGACCCAGTACTTC.

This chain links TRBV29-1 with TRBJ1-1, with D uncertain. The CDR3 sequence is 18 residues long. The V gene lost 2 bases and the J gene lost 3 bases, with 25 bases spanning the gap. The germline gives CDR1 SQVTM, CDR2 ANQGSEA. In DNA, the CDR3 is TGCAGCGTTGAAAGCCCCGGCACCCAACTCTCTCGGGACACTGAAGCTTTCTTT. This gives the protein CSVESPGTQLSRDTEAFF. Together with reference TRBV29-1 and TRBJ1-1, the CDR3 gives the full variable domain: SAVISQKPSRDICQRGTSLTIQCQVDSQVTMMFWYRQQPGQSLTLIATANQGSEATYESGFVIDKFPISRPNLTFSTLTVSNMSPEDSSIYLCSVESPGTQLSRDTEAFFGQGTRLTVV.

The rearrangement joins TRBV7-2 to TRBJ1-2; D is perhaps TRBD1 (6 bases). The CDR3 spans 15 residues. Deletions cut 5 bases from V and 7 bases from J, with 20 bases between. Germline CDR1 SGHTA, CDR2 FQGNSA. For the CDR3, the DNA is TGTGCCAGCAGCCCGGCCGCAGGGGAAGGTAGTGGCTACACCTTC. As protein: CASSPAAGEGSGYTF.

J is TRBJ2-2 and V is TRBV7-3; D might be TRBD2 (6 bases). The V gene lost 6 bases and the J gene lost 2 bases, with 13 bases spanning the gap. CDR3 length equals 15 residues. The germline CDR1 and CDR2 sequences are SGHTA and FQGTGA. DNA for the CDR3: TGTGCCAGCAGGCCCGGGACTTCTAACACCGGGGAGCTGTTTTTT. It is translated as CASRPGTSNTGELFF.

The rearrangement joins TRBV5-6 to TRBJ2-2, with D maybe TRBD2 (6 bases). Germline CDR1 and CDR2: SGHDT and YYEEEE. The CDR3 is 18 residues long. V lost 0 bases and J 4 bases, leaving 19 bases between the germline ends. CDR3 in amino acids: CASSLGGSREASTGELFF. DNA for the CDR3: TGTGCCAGCAGCTTGGGGGGATCCAGGGAGGCCAGCACCGGGGAGCTGTTTTTT.

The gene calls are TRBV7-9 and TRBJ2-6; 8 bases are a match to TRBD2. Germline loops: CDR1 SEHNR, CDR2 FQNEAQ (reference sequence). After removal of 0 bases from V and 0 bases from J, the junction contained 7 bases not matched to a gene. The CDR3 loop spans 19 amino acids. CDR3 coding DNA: TGTGCCAGCAGCTTAGCCGGGGGGGGCAGGGGCTCTGGGGCCAACGTCCTGACTTTC. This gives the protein CASSLAGGGRGSGANVLTF.